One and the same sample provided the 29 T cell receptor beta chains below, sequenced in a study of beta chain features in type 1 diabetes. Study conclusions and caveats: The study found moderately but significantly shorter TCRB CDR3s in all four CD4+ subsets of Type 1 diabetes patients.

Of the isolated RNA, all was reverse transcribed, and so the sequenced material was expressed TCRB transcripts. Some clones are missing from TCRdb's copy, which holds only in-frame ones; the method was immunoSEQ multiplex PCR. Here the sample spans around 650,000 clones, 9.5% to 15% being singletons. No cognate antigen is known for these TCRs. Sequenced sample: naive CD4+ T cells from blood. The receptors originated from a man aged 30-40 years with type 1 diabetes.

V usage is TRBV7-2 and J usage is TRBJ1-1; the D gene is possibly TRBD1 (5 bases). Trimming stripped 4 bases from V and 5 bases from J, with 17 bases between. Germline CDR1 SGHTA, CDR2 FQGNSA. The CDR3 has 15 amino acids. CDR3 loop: CASSYWGRGITEAFF. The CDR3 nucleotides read TGTGCCAGCAGCTACTGGGGGAGGGGTATAACTGAAGCTTTCTTT.

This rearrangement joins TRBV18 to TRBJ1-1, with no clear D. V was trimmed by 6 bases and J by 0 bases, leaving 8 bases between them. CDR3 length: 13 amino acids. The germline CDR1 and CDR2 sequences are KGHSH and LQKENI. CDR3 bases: TGTGCCAGCTCCCTCTCCTTGAACACTGAAGCTTTCTTT. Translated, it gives CASSLSLNTEAFF.

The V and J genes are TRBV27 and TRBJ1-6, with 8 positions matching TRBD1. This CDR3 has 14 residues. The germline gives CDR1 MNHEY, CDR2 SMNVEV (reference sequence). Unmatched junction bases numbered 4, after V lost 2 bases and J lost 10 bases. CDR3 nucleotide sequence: TGTGCCAGCAGTTTACTACAGGGGGGCTCACCCCTCCACTTT. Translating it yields CASSLLQGGSPLHF.

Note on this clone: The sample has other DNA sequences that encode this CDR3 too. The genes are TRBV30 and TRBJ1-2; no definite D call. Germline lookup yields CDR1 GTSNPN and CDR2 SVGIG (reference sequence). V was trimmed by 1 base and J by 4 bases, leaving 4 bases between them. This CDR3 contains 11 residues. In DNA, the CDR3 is TGTGCCTGGAGTGCCCTCTATGGCTACACCTTC. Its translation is CAWSALYGYTF.

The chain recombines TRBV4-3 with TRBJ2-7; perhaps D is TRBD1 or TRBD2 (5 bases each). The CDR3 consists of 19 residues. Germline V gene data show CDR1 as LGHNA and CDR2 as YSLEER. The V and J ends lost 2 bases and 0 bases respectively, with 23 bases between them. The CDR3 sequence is CASSQSSDRPGRNSYEQYF. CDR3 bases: TGCGCCAGCAGCCAATCCTCAGATCGACCGGGACGTAACTCCTACGAGCAGTACTTC.

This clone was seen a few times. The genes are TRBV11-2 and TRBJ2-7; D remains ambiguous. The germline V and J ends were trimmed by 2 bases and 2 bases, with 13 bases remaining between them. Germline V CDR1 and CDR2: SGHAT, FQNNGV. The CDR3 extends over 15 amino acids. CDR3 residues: CASSLSLAPTYEQYF. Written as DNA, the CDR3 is TGTGCCAGCAGCTTATCCCTCGCCCCCACCTACGAGCAGTACTTC.

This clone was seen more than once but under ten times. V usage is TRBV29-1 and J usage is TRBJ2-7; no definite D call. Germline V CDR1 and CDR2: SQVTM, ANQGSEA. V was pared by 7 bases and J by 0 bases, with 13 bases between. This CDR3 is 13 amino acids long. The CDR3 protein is CSALGRFSYEQYF. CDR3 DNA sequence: TGCAGCGCCCTTGGCAGGTTCTCCTACGAGCAGTACTTC.

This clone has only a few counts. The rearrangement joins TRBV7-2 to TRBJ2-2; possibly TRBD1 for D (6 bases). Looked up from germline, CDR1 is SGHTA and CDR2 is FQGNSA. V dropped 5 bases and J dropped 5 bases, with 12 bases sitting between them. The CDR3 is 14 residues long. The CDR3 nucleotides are TGTGCCAGCAGCCTACCTAGGGGGACCGGGGAGCTGTTTTTT. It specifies CASSLPRGTGELFF.

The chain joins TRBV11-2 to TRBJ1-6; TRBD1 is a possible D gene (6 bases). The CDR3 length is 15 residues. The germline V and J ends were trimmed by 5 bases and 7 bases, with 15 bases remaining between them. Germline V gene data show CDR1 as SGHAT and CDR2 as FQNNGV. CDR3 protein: CASSPNGQRNSPLHF. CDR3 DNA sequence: TGTGCCAGCAGCCCTAATGGACAGAGAAATTCACCCCTCCACTTT.

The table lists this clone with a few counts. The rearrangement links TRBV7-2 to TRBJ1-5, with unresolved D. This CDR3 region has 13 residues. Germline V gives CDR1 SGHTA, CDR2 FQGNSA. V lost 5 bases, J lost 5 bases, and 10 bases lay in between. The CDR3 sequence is CASSADVYQPQHF. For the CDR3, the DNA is TGTGCCAGCAGCGCTGACGTCTATCAGCCCCAGCATTTT.

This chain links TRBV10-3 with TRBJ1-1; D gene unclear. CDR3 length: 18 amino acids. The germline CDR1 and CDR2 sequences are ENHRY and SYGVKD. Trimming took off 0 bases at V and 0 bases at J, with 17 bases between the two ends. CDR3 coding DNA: TGTGCCATCAGTGAGTCGAGGCCAGTCTCTAGGATGAACACTGAAGCTTTCTTT. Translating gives CAISESRPVSRMNTEAFF.

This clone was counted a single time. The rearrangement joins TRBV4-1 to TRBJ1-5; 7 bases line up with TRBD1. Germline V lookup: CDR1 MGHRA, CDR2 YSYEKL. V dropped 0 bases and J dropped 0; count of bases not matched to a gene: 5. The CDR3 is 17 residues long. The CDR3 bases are TGCGCCAGCAGCCAAGATCCCGGGACAGATAGCAATCAGCCCCAGCATTTT. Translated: CASSQDPGTDSNQPQHF.

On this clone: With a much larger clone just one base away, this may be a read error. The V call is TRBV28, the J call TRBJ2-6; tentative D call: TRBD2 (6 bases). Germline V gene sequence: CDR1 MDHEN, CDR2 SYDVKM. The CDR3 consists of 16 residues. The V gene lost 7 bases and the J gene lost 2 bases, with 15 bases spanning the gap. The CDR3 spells CASNARWGAGANVLTF. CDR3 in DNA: TGTGCCAGCAACGCTAGGTGGGGGGCTGGGGCCAACGTCCTGACTTTC. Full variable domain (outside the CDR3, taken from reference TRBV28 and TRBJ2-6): DVKVTQSSRYLVKRTGEKVFLECVQDMDHENMFWYRQDPGLGLRLIYFSYDVKMKEKGDIPEGYSVSREKKERFSLILESASTNQTSMYLCASNARWGAGANVLTFGAGSRLTVL.

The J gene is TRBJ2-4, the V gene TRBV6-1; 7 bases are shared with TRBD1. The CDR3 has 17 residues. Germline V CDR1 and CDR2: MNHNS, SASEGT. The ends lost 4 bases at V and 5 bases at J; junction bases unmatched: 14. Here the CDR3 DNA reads TGTGCCAGCAGTGGATCCGGGACAGCTCCGTTTCAAAACATTCAGTACTTC. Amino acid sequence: CASSGSGTAPFQNIQYF.

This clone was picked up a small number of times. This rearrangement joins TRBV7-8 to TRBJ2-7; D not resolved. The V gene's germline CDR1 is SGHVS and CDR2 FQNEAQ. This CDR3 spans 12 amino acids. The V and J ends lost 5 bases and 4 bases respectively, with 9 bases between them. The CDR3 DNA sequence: TGTGCCAGCAGCCCTCGTCCGTACGAGCAGTACTTC. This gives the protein CASSPRPYEQYF.

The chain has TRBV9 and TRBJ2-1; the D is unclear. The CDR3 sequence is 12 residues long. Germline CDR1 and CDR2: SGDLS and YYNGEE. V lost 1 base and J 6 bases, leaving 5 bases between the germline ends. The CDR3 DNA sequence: TGTGCCAGCAGCGTAAGGACCAATGAGCAGTTCTTC. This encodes CASSVRTNEQFF.

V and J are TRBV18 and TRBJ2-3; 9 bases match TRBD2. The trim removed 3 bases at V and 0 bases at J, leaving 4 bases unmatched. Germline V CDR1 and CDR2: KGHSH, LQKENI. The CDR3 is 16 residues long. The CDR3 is CASSPRLAESTDTQYF. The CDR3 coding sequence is TGTGCCAGCTCACCCCGACTAGCGGAGAGCACAGATACGCAGTATTTT.

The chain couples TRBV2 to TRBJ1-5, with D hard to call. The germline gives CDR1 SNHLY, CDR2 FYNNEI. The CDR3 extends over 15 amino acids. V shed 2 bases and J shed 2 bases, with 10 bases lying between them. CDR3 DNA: TGTGCCAGCAGTGAATTAGATAGGGGCAATCAGCCCCAGCATTTT. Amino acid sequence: CASSELDRGNQPQHF.

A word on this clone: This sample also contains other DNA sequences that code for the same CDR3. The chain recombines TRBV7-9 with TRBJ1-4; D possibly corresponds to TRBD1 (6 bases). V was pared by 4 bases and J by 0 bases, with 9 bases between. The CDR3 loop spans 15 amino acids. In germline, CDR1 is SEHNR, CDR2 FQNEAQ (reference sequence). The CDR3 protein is CASSSSGATNEKLFF. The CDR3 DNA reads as TGTGCCAGCAGCTCGTCAGGGGCAACTAATGAAAAACTGTTTTTT.

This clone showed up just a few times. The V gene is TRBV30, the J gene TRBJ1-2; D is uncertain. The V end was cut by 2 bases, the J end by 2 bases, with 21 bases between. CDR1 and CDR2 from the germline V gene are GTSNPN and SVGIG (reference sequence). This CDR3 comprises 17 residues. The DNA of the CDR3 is TGTGCCTGGAGTCGAGTCGCCCGTATTACTCTAAACTATGGCTACACCTTC. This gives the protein CAWSRVARITLNYGYTF.

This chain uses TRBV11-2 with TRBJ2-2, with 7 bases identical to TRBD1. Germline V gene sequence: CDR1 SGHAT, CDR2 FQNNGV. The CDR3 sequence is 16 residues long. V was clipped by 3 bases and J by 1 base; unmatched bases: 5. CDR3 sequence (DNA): TGTGCCAGCAGCTTGGGGTGGACAGGGAACACCGGGGAGCTGTTTTTT. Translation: CASSLGWTGNTGELFF.

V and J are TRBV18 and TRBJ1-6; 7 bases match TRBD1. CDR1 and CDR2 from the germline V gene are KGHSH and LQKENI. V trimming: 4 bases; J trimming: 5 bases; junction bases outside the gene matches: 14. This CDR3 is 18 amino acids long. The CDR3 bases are TGTGCCAGCTCACGCATAGACTCCGGGACAGCTGATAATTCACCCCTCCACTTT. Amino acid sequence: CASSRIDSGTADNSPLHF.

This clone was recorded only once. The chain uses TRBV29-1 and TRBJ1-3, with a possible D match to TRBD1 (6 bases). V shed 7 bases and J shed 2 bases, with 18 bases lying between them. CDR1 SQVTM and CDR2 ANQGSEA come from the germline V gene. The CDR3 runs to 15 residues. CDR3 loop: CSAINREGAGNTIYF. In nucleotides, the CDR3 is TGCAGCGCGATCAACAGGGAAGGGGCTGGAAACACCATATATTTT.

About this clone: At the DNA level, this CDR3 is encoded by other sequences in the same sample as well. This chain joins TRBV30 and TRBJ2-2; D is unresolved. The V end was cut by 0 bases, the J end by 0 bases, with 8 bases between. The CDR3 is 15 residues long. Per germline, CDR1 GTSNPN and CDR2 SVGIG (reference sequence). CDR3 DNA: TGTGCCTGGAGTGTAGGAGTTACGAACACCGGGGAGCTGTTTTTT. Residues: CAWSVGVTNTGELFF.

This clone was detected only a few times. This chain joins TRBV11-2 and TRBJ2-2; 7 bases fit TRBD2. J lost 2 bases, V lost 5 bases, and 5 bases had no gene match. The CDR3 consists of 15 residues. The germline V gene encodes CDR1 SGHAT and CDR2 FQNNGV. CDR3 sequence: CASSRGGRNTGELFF. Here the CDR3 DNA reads TGTGCCAGCAGCCGCGGGGGTAGAAACACCGGGGAGCTGTTTTTT.

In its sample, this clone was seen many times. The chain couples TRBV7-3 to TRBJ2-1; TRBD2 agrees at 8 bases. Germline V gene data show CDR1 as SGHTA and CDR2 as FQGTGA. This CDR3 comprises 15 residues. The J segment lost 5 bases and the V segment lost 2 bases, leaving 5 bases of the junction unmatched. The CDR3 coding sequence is TGTGCCAGCAGCTTAGAAGCGGGGGCCAACAATGAGCAGTTCTTC. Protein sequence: CASSLEAGANNEQFF.

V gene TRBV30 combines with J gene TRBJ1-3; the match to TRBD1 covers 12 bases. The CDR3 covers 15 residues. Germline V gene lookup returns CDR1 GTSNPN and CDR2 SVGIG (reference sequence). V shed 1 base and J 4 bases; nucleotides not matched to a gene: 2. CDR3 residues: CAWSAGQGAGNTIYF. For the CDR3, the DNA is TGTGCCTGGAGTGCGGGACAGGGGGCAGGAAACACCATATATTTT.

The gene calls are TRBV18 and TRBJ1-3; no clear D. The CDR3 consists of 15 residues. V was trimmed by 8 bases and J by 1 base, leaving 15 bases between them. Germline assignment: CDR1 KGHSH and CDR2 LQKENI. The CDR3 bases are TGTGCCAGCGACCGTTCTGGGGATTCTGGAAACACCATATATTTT. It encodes CASDRSGDSGNTIYF.

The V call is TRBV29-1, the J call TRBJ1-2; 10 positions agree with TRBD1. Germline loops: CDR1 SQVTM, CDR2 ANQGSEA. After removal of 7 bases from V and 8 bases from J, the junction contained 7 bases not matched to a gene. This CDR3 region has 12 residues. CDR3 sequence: CSASGTGEGYTF. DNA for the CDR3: TGCAGCGCGAGCGGGACAGGGGAAGGCTACACCTTC.